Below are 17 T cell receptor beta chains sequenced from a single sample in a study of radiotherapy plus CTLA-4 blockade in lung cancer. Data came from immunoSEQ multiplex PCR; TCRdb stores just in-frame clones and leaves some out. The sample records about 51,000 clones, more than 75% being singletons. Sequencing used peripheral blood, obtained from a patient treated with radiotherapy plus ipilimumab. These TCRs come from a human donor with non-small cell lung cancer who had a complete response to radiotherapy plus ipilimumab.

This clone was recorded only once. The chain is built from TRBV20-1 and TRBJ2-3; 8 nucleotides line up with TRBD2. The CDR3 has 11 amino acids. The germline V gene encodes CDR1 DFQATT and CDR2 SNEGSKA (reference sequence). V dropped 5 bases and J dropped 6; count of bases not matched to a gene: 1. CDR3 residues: CSASGGDTQYF. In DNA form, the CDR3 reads TGCAGTGCTTCGGGGGGGGATACGCAGTATTTT.

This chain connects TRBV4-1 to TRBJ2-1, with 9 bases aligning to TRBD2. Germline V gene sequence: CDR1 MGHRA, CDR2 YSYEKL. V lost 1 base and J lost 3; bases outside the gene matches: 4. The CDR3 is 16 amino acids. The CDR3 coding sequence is TGCGCCAGCAGCCAAGGCGGGAGGGCCTTCTACAATGAGCAGTTCTTC. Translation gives CASSQGGRAFYNEQFF.

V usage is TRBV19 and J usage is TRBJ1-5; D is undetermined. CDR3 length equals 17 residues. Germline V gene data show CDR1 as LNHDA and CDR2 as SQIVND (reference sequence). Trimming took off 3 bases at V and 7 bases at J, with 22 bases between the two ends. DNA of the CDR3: TGTGCCAGTAGTATTACGGGAAACCCCAGGTCTGGGCAGCCCCAGCATTTT. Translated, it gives CASSITGNPRSGQPQHF.

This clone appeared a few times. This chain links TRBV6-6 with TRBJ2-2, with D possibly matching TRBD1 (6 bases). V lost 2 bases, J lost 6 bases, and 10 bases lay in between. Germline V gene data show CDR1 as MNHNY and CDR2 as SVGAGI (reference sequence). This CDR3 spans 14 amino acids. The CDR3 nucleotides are TGTGCCAGCAGTTACACACCAGGGGCCGGGGAGCTGTTTTTT. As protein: CASSYTPGAGELFF.

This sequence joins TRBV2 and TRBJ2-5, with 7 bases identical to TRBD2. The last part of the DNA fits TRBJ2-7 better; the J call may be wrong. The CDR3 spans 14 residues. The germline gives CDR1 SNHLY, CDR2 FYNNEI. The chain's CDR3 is CASSPFSGNYEQYF. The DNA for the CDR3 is TGTGCCAGCAGCCCCTTCAGCGGGAACTACGAGCAGTACTTC.

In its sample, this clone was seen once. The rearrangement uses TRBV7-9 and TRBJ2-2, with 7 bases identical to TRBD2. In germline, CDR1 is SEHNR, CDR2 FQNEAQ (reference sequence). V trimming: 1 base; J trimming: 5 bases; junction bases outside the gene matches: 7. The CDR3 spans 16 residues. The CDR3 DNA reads TGTGCCAGCAGCTTAGTCGGCGGGAGCATAACCGGGGAGCTGTTTTTT. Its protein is CASSLVGGSITGELFF.

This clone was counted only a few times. The CDR3 DNA sequence: TGCGCCAGCAGCGGAGCGGGAACCTACAATGAGCAGTTCTTC. This codes for CASSGAGTYNEQFF. This chain links TRBV10-1 with TRBJ2-1; 7 bases are a match to TRBD2. The CDR3 has 14 residues. Losses at the gene ends were 6 bases for V and 2 bases for J; bases not matched to a gene: 4. Germline-derived CDR1 and CDR2 are WNHNN and SYGVQD (reference sequence).

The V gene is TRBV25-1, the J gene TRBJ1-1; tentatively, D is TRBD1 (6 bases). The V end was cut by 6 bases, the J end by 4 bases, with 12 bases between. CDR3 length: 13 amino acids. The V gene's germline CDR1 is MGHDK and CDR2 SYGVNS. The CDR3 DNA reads TGTGCCAGCAGCGAGGGAGGGGGCACTGAAGCTTTCTTT. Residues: CASSEGGGTEAFF. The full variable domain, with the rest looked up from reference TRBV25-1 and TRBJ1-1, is EADIYQTPRYLVIGTGKKITLECSQTMGHDKMYWYQQDPGMELHLIHYSYGVNSTEKGDLSSESTVSRIRTEHFPLTLESARPSHTSQYLCASSEGGGTEAFFGQGTRLTVV.

CDR3 in amino acids: CASSQNLRQGNEQFF. The CDR3 coding sequence is TGTGCCAGCAGCCAAAACCTTCGACAGGGCAATGAGCAGTTCTTC. The rearrangement uses TRBV13 and TRBJ2-1; 7 bases are a match to TRBD1. V was clipped by 5 bases and J by 6 bases; unmatched bases: 10. This CDR3 spans 15 amino acids. CDR1 is PRHDT and CDR2 is FYEKMQ in the germline V gene (reference sequence).

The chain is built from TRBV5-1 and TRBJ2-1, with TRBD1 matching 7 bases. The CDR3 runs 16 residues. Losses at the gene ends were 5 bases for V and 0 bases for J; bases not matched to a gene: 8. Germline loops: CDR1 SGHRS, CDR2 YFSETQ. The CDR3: CASSSEGAPSYNEQFF. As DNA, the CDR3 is TGCGCCAGCAGTTCAGAGGGGGCCCCCTCCTACAATGAGCAGTTCTTC.

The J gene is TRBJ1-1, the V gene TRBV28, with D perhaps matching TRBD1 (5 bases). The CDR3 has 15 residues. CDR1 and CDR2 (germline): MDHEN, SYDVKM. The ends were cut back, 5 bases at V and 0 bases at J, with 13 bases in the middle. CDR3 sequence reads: CASSQGTTVNTEAFF. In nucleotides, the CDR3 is TGTGCCAGCAGTCAGGGTACTACTGTGAACACTGAAGCTTTCTTT.

The CDR3 DNA follows: TGTGCCACCAGCACAACGGGACAGTCTCCCGTTTTCTTT. It encodes CATSTTGQSPVFF. The chain recombines TRBV15 with TRBJ1-1; 7 bases align to TRBD1. Unmatched junction bases numbered 12, after V lost 4 bases and J lost 13 bases. From germline, CDR1 is LNHNV and CDR2 YYDKDF (reference sequence). CDR3 length: 13 amino acids. Full variable domain (rest looked up from reference TRBV15 and TRBJ1-1): DAMVIQNPRYQVTQFGKPVTLSCSQTLNHNVMYWYQQKSSQAPKLLFHYYDKDFNNEADTPDNFQSRRPNTSFCFLDIRSPGLGDTAMYLCATSTTGQSPVFFGQGTRLTVV.

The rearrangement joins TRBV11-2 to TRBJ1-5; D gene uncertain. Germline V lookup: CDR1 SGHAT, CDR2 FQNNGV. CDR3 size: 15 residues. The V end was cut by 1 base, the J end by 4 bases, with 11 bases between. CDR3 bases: TGTGCCAGCAGCTTAGGTGGGAGGGATAATCAGCCCCAGCATTTT. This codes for CASSLGGRDNQPQHF.

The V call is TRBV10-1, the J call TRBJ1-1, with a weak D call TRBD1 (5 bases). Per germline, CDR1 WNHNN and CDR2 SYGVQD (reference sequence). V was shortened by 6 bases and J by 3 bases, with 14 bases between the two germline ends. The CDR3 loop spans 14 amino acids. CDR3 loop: CASSGTGPDTEAFF. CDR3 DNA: TGCGCCAGCAGCGGCACAGGTCCTGACACTGAAGCTTTCTTT.

The CDR3 reads CASKRSGRSTDTQYF. The CDR3 DNA reads TGTGCCAGCAAGAGGAGCGGGAGGTCCACAGATACGCAGTATTTT. The gene calls are TRBV6-5 and TRBJ2-3; 9 nucleotides agree with TRBD2. V was pared by 7 bases and J by 2 bases, with 7 bases of the junction left unmatched. Germline V gene sequence: CDR1 MNHEY, CDR2 SVGAGI. The CDR3 sequence is 15 residues long.

CDR3: CASSIGGLLTTDTQYF. The CDR3 nucleotides are TGTGCCAGTAGTATAGGGGGACTACTAACCACAGATACGCAGTATTTT. The chain couples TRBV19 to TRBJ2-3, with TRBD2 identical over 7 bases. CDR1 and CDR2 from the germline V gene are LNHDA and SQIVND (reference sequence). The CDR3 extends over 16 amino acids. Trimming at V came to 1 base and at J to 2 bases, leaving 6 bases not matched to a gene.

CDR3 in amino acids: CACPTATGVNSPLHF. DNA for the CDR3: TGTGCCTGCCCGACCGCAACAGGGGTTAATTCACCCCTCCACTTT. The J gene is TRBJ1-6, the V gene TRBV30; the match to TRBD1 covers 7 bases. Germline CDR1 is GTSNPN and CDR2 is SVGIG (reference sequence). The junction had 11 bases not matched to a gene; V was cut back by 6 bases and J by 6 bases. The CDR3 runs to 15 residues.